The text below deals with one TCR beta chain. The germline V and J ends were trimmed by 8 bases and 0 bases, with 8 bases remaining between them. Germline V gene data show CDR1 as SGHTA and CDR2 as FQGNSA. The CDR3 is 13 residues long. This record comes from a study of brain metastases from non-small cell lung cancer. Assay: immunoSEQ multiplex PCR; the TCRdb copy retains only in-frame clones and omits some. Among some 3,100 clones listed, roughly 95% were seen once. This receptor was taken from a donor at least 40 years old with non-small cell lung cancer. The J gene is TRBJ2-1, the V gene TRBV7-2; D gene unclear. Sequencing was done on a sample of tumor-adjacent normal tissue. The CDR3 reads CASVGSSYNEQFF. The CDR3 nucleotides read TGTGCCAGCGTCGGCTCCTCCTACAATGAGCAGTTCTTC.